This entry lists 17 T cell receptor beta chains sequenced from one sample in a study of T cell changes during pregnancy in multiple sclerosis. The data were produced by immunoSEQ multiplex PCR, yet TCRdb's version contains in-frame clones alone and is incomplete. Of about 110,000 clones listed, about 89% are singletons. The sequencing here drew on peripheral blood, taken before pregnancy. Receptor source: a female donor with multiple sclerosis, enrolled in a pregnancy study.

The chain couples TRBV18 to TRBJ2-7; D is perhaps TRBD2 (5 bases). This CDR3 is 14 amino acids long. The V end was cut by 1 base, the J end by 3 bases, with 10 bases between. The V gene's germline CDR1 is KGHSH and CDR2 LQKENI. The CDR3 DNA reads as TGTGCCAGCTCACCACGTCCCGGGATCTACGAGCAGTACTTC. Translating it yields CASSPRPGIYEQYF.

This chain joins TRBV11-2 and TRBJ2-1; D unclear. With 2 bases removed from V and 2 bases from J, the gap between germline ends came to 4 bases. CDR1 and CDR2 (germline): SGHAT, FQNNGV. The length of the CDR3 is 13 residues. DNA for the CDR3: TGTGCCAGCAGCTTATCCACCTACAATGAGCAGTTCTTC. This translates into CASSLSTYNEQFF.

This clone was detected only a few times. The genes are TRBV27 and TRBJ2-7; 12 positions agree with TRBD2. CDR3 length: 17 residues. CDR1 and CDR2 from the germline V gene are MNHEY and SMNVEV (reference sequence). Losses at the gene ends were 3 bases for V and 4 bases for J; bases not matched to a gene: 10. CDR3 sequence (DNA): TGTGCCAGCAGTTTCCGCCGGACTAGCGGGAAACTATACGAGCAGTACTTC. It specifies CASSFRRTSGKLYEQYF.

The chain couples TRBV5-1 to TRBJ2-3, with TRBD2 matching over 13 bases. This CDR3 region has 18 residues. Unmatched junction bases numbered 12, after V lost 5 bases and J lost 3 bases. CDR1 is SGHRS and CDR2 is YFSETQ in the germline V gene. This CDR3 reads CASRGGLVGLAGTDTQYF. The CDR3 nucleotides read TGCGCCAGCAGAGGGGGACTGGTGGGACTAGCGGGGACAGATACGCAGTATTTT.

J is TRBJ2-1 and V is TRBV27; the match to TRBD2 covers 11 bases. Germline V gene lookup returns CDR1 MNHEY and CDR2 SMNVEV (reference sequence). The CDR3 has 15 amino acids. With V trimmed by 5 bases and J by 4 bases, 4 bases remained unmatched. CDR3 amino acids: CASSRGLAVYNEQFF. CDR3 nucleotide sequence: TGTGCCAGCAGTAGGGGACTAGCGGTTTACAATGAGCAGTTCTTC.

This clone was recorded once. The CDR3 is CASSLQDEQYF. CDR3 in DNA: TGCGCCAGCAGCTTGCAGGACGAGCAGTACTTC. The J gene is TRBJ2-7, the V gene TRBV5-1, with D unresolved. The V gene lost 1 base and the J gene lost 5 bases, with 4 bases spanning the gap. The CDR3 extends over 11 amino acids. The germline gives CDR1 SGHRS, CDR2 YFSETQ. Based on the CDR3 plus reference TRBV5-1 and TRBJ2-7, the full variable domain is KAGVTQTPRYLIKTRGQQVTLSCSPISGHRSVSWYQQTPGQGLQFLFEYFSETQRNKGNFPGRFSGRQFSNSRSEMNVSTLELGDSALYLCASSLQDEQYFGPGTRLTVT.

The V gene is TRBV2, the J gene TRBJ1-2; D remains ambiguous. The V end was cut by 2 bases, the J end by 4 bases, with 17 bases between. Germline-derived CDR1 and CDR2 are SNHLY and FYNNEI. CDR3 length: 16 residues. CDR3 in amino acids: CASSETLLLGLYGYTF. The CDR3 DNA follows: TGTGCCAGCAGTGAAACCCTACTCCTTGGGCTCTATGGCTACACCTTC.

The chain recombines TRBV9 with TRBJ2-1; 10 positions match TRBD2. Germline V gene data show CDR1 as SGDLS and CDR2 as YYNGEE. This CDR3 region has 15 residues. The junction had 6 bases not matched to a gene; V was cut back by 3 bases and J by 6 bases. CDR3 protein: CASSAGASGSNEQFF. The CDR3 region has the DNA TGTGCCAGCAGCGCGGGTGCTAGCGGGAGCAATGAGCAGTTCTTC.

The chain has TRBV9 and TRBJ1-1, with D perhaps matching TRBD1 (5 bases). Trimming took off 0 bases at V and 11 bases at J, with 17 bases between the two ends. CDR3 length: 14 amino acids. The germline CDR1 and CDR2 sequences are SGDLS and YYNGEE. The CDR3 sequence is CASSVADIFSGAFF. In nucleotides, the CDR3 is TGTGCCAGCAGCGTAGCGGACATCTTCTCAGGGGCTTTCTTT.

In its sample, this clone was seen a few times. This CDR3 reads CASSSQGSPLHF. The CDR3 nucleotides read TGTGCCAGTAGTTCACAGGGCTCCCCCCTCCACTTT. The V gene is TRBV19, the J gene TRBJ1-6; weak D call: TRBD1 (6 bases). This CDR3 region has 12 residues. CDR1 is LNHDA and CDR2 is SQIVND in the germline V gene (reference sequence). The V end was cut by 5 bases, the J end by 13 bases, with 12 bases between.

The chain joins TRBV6-5 to TRBJ2-7, with 12 bases aligning to TRBD1. The CDR3 is made up of 16 amino acids. With 0 bases clipped from V and 5 bases from J, the junction kept 5 bases outside the gene matches. Germline V CDR1 and CDR2: MNHEY, SVGAGI. The CDR3 here is CASSYSPGQGANEQYF. The CDR3 nucleotides are TGTGCCAGCAGTTACTCGCCGGGACAGGGGGCTAACGAGCAGTACTTC.

The rearrangement joins TRBV6-5 to TRBJ2-3; maybe TRBD2 (6 bases). Germline-derived CDR1 and CDR2 are MNHEY and SVGAGI. The CDR3 contains 13 residues. V was trimmed by 10 bases and J by 0 bases, leaving 11 bases between them. CDR3 protein: CATRRGSTDTQYF. The CDR3 DNA reads as TGTGCCACACGGAGGGGAAGCACAGATACGCAGTATTTT.

The chain joins TRBV28 to TRBJ1-6, with D perhaps matching TRBD1 (6 bases). The CDR3 is 14 amino acids. The V end was cut by 6 bases, the J end by 0 bases, with 6 bases between. Per the germline V gene, CDR1 is MDHEN and CDR2 is SYDVKM. The chain's CDR3 is CASRGGSYNSPLHF. CDR3 bases: TGTGCCAGCAGAGGGGGCTCCTATAATTCACCCCTCCACTTT.

This clone has only one observation. V is TRBV2 and J is TRBJ1-6; D is undetermined. The V end lost 6 bases, the J end lost 5 bases, and 5 bases lay between the germline ends. Germline loops: CDR1 SNHLY, CDR2 FYNNEI. The CDR3 extends over 12 amino acids. In nucleotides, the CDR3 is TGTGCCAGCAGACAGAATAATTCACCCCTCCACTTT. Its translation: CASRQNNSPLHF.

This clone was counted a single time. The CDR3 spells CASSFVPSDEQFF. The CDR3 nucleotides read TGTGCCAGCAGTTTCGTGCCGAGCGATGAGCAGTTCTTC. The rearrangement links TRBV28 to TRBJ2-1; no reliable D call. Germline V gene lookup returns CDR1 MDHEN and CDR2 SYDVKM. The length of the CDR3 is 13 residues. Trimming removed 3 bases at V and 8 bases at J, with 11 bases between.

The rearrangement joins TRBV11-2 to TRBJ2-7; 7 bases match TRBD1. The CDR3 is 13 residues long. Germline V lookup: CDR1 SGHAT, CDR2 FQNNGV. The J segment lost 4 bases and the V segment lost 3 bases, leaving 3 bases of the junction unmatched. CDR3 DNA: TGTGCCAGCAGCTTTGGGACAGAGTACGAGCAGTACTTC. This translates into CASSFGTEYEQYF.

The chain uses TRBV10-3 and TRBJ1-2; D is undetermined. Germline V gives CDR1 ENHRY, CDR2 SYGVKD. The CDR3 sequence is 13 residues long. The V end lost 9 bases, the J end lost 4 bases, and 15 bases lay between the germline ends. CDR3 bases: TGTGCCATTACCAATGGACTCGCCTATGGCTACACCTTC. It codes for CAITNGLAYGYTF.